This TCR beta chain was obtained from a study of blood T cell repertoires in COVID-19. Overall study: Some COVID-19 samples were acute and others convalescent; all came from the United States, Italy and Spain. The cDNA or gDNA used as material had been derived from T cells, B-cell-depleted T cells, or PBMCs.

The ends were cut back, 0 bases at V and 5 bases at J, with 10 bases in the middle. Per the germline V gene, CDR1 is SGHRS and CDR2 is YFSETQ. CDR3 length: 14 residues. Original processing notes: Amplified reference gene primers provided the basis for estimating nucleated cell counts. Sequencing was performed with immunoSEQ multiplex PCR; in TCRdb, only in-frame clones are kept and a portion is missing. The D gene and trimming were derived from the DNA, and the V and J assignments and clone size from that table. The data show about 68,000 clones, roughly 85% seen once. Sequenced material: peripheral blood. This TCR was recovered from a man aged 50 or older with acute or convalescent COVID-19. J is TRBJ2-3 and V is TRBV5-1; possible D gene TRBD2, 6 bases. This chain's CDR3 is CASSLVQEGDTQYF. The CDR3 DNA reads TGCGCCAGCAGCTTGGTTCAGGAGGGAGATACGCAGTATTTT.